This T cell receptor beta chain was observed in a study of T cell clonotyping in hematopoietic cell transplantation. TCRdb's table, derived via immunoSEQ multiplex PCR, lists solely in-frame clones and lacks some. The sample lists about 38,000 clones; around 95% were seen once. CDR1 and CDR2 from the germline V gene are ENHRY and SYGVKD. This CDR3 is 13 amino acids long. The V end was cut by 11 bases, the J end by 1 base, with 15 bases between. Study observations and caveats: Graft donor and pretransplant recipient Inverse Simpson Index values predicted broader posttransplant TCR diversity. After transplant, recipient diversity fell while pathologically expanded clonotypes grew through day 180.

Time point defined: recipient sample about 28 days before transplant, after cytoreduction. Recipient blood drawn about 28 days pretransplant and days 30, 100, 180 after. Only one count was recorded for this clone. Its antigen remains unknown. The chain links TRBV10-3 to TRBJ2-7; weak D call: TRBD1 (6 bases). The specimen was peripheral blood mononuclear cells, collected before stem cell transplant. This clonotype was sampled from a man aged 40-50 years with chronic myeloid leukemia. Some clones in this sample may be carry-over from other donors' samples. CDR3 sequence: CASSGDTSYEQYF. CDR3 DNA: TGTGCCTCCAGTGGGGACACTTCCTACGAGCAGTACTTC.